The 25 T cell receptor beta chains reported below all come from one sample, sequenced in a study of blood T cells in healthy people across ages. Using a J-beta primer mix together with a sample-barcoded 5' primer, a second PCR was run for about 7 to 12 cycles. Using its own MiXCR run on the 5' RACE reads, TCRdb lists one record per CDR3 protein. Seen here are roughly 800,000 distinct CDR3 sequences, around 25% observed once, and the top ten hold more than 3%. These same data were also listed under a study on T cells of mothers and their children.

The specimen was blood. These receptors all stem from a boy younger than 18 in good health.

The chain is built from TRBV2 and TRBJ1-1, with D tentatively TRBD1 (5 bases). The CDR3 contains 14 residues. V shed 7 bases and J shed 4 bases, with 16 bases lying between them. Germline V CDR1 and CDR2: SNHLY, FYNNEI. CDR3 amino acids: CASTRGPGSTEAFF. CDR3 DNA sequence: TGTGCCAGCACCCGGGGACCTGGGAGCACTGAAGCTTTCTTT.

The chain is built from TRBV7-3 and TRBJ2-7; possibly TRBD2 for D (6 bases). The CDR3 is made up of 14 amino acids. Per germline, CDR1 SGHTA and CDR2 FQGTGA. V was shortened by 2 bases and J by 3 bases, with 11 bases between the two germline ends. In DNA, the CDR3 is TGTGCCAGCAGCTTAGAGTTAGCGGACTACGAGCAGTACTTC. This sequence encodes CASSLELADYEQYF.

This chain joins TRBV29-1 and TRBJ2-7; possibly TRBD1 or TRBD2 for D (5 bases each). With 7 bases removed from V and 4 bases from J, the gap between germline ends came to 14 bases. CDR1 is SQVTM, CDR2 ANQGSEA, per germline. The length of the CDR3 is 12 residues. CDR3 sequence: CSARLGDYEQYF. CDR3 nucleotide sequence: TGCAGCGCTCGTCTGGGGGATTACGAGCAGTACTTC.

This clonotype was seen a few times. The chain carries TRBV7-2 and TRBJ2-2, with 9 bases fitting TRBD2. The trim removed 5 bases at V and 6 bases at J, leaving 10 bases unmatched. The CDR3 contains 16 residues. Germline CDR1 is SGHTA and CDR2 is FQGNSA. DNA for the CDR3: TGTGCCAGCAGCCGAGGGGGGACTAGCAACCCCGGGGAGCTGTTTTTT. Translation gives CASSRGGTSNPGELFF.

The CDR3 nucleotides are TGCGCCAGCAGCTTAGGGACAGCGGGAGATACGCAGTATTTT. Translated: CASSLGTAGDTQYF. V and J are TRBV5-1 and TRBJ2-3; tentatively, D is TRBD1 (7 bases). CDR1 is SGHRS, CDR2 YFSETQ, per germline. V was shortened by 2 bases and J by 5 bases, with 12 bases between the two germline ends. This CDR3 contains 14 residues.

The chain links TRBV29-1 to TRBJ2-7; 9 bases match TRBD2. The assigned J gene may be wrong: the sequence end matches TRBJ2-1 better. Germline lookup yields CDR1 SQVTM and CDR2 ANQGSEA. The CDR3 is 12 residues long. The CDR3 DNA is TGCAGCTGGGGACTAGCTTACAATGAGCAGTTCTTC. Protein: CSWGLAYNEQFF.

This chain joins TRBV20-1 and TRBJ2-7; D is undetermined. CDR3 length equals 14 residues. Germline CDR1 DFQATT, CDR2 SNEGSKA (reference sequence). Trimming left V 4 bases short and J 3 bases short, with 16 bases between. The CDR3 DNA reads TGCAGTGCTAACCCCACAGAAGCCCGCTACGAGCAGTACTTC. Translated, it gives CSANPTEARYEQYF.

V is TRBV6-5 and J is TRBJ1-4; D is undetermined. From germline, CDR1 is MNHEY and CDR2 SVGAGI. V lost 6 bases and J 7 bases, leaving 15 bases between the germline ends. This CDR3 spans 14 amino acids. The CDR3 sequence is CASSPIGFGEKLFF. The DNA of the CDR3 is TGTGCCAGCAGCCCCATTGGGTTCGGTGAAAAACTGTTTTTT.

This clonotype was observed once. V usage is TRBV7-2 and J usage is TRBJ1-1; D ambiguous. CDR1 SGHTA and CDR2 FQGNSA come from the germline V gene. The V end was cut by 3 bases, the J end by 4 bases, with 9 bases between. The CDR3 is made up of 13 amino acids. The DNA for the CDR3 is TGTGCCAGCAGCTTTGAGAGGAGCACTGAAGCTTTCTTT. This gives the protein CASSFERSTEAFF.

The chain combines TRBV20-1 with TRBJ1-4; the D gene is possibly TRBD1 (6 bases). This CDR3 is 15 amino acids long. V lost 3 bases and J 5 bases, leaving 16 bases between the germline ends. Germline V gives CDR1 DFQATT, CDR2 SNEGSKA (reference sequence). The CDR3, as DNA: TGCAGTGCTAGCGATGAAGCGGGGGCGAATGAAAAACTGTTTTTT. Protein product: CSASDEAGANEKLFF.

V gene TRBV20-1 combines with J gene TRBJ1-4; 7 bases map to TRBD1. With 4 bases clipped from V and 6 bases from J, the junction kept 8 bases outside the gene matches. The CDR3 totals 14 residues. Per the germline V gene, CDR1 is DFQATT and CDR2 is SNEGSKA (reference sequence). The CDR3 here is CSANRGQLDEKLFF. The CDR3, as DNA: TGCAGTGCTAACCGGGGACAGCTCGATGAAAAACTGTTTTTT.

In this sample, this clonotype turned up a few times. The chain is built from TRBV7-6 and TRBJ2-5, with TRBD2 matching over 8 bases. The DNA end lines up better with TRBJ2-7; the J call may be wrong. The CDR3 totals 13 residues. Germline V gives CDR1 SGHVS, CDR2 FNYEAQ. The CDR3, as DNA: TGTGCCAGCAGCGCAACCGGGACTAGCGAGCAGTACTTC. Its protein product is CASSATGTSEQYF.

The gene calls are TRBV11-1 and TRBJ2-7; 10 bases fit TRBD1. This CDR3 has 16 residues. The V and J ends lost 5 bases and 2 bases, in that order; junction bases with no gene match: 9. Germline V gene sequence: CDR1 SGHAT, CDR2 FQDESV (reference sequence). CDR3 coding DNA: TGTGCCAGCAGCCTTTATGGGACAGGGGATGCCTACGAGCAGTACTTC. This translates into CASSLYGTGDAYEQYF.

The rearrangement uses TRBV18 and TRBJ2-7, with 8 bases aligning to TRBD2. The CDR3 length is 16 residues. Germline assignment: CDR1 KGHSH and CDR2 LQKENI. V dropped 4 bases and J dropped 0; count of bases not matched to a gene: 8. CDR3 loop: CASSQGRSGSSYEQYF. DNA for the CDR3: TGTGCCAGCTCACAGGGGCGGAGCGGGAGCTCCTACGAGCAGTACTTC.

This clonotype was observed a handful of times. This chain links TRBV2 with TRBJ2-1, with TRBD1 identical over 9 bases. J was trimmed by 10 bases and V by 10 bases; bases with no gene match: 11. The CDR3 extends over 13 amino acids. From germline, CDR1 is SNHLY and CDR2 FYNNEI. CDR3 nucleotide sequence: TGTGCCACCTCCCCACAGGGGGCAGGGGAGCAGTTCTTC. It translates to CATSPQGAGEQFF.

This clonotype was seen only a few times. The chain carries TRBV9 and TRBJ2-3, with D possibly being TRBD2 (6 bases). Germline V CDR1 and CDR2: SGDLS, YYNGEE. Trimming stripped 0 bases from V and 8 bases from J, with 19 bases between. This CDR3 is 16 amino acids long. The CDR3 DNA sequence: TGTGCCAGCAGCGTAGCTCTGACTAGTCAACCGGGTACGCAGTATTTT. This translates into CASSVALTSQPGTQYF.

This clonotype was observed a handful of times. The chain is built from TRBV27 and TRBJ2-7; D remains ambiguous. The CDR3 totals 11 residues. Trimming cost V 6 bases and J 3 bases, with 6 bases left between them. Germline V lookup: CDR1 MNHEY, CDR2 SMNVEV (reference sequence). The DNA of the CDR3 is TGTGCCAGCAGGGGGAACTACGAGCAGTACTTC. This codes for CASRGNYEQYF.

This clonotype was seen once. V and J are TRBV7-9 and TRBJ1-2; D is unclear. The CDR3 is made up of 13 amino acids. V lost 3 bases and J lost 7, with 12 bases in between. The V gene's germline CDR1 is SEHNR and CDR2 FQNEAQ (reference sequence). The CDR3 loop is CASSLVEVGGYTF. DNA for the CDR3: TGTGCCAGCAGCTTGGTGGAAGTAGGTGGCTACACCTTC.

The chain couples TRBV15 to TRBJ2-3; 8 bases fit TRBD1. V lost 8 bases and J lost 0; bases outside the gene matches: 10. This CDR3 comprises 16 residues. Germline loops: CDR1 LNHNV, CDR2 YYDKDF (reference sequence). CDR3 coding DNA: TGTGCCACCGCTTATGAGAGGACAGGGAGCACAGATACGCAGTATTTT. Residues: CATAYERTGSTDTQYF.

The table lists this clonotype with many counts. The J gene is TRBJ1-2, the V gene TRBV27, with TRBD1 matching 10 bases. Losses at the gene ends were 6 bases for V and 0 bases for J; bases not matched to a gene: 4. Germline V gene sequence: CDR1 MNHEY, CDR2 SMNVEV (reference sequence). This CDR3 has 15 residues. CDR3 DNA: TGTGCCAGCAGCTCAGGACAGGGGGCTAACTATGGCTACACCTTC. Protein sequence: CASSSGQGANYGYTF.

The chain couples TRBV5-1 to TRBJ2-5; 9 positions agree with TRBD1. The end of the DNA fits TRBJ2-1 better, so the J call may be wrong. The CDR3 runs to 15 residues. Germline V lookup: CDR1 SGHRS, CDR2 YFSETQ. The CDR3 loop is CASSSNLDRGGEQFF. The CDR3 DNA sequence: TGCGCCAGCAGCTCGAACTTGGACAGGGGCGGTGAGCAGTTCTTC.

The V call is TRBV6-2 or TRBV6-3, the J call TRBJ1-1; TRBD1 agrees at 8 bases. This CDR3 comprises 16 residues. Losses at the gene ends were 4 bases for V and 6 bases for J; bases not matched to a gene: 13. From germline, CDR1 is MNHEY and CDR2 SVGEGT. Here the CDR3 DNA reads TGTGCCAGCAGTTTCATCATCGGACAGGGCGAGCCTGAAGCTTTCTTT. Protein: CASSFIIGQGEPEAFF.

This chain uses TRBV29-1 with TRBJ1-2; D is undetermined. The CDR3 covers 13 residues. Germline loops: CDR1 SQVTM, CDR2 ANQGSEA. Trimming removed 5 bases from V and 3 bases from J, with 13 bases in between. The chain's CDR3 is CSVRRVTDYGYTF. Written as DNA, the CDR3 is TGCAGCGTTAGGAGGGTGACGGACTATGGCTACACCTTC.

This CDR3 is CASSFGTGDEQFF. In DNA form, the CDR3 reads TGTGCCAGCAGCTTCGGGACAGGCGATGAGCAGTTCTTC. V is TRBV7-9 and J is TRBJ2-1, with 8 bases fitting TRBD1. J lost 8 bases, V lost 3 bases, and 3 bases had no gene match. The V gene's germline CDR1 is SEHNR and CDR2 FQNEAQ (reference sequence). The CDR3 consists of 13 residues.

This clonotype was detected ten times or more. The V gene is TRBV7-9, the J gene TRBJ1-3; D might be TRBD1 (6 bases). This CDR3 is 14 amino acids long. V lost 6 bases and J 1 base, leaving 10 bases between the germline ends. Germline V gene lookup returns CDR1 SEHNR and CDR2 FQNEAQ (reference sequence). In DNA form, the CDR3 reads TGTGCCAGCAGTTCACAGGGTTCTGGAAACACCATATATTTT. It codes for CASSSQGSGNTIYF.